This T cell receptor (beta chain) was identified during a study of blood T cells in healthy people across ages. Study background: Researchers report that template switching captured about one barcoded beta molecule per two T cells.

PCR was performed a second time for about 7 to 11 cycles using a sample-barcoded 5' primer and a J-beta primer mix. MiXCR, applied by TCRdb to the 5' RACE reads, yields one record per CDR3 protein. The repertoire holds roughly 800,000 distinct CDR3 sequences, with 35% to 40% as singletons. In germline, CDR1 is SGHRS, CDR2 YFSETQ. The CDR3 contains 14 residues. The V and J ends lost 4 bases and 2 bases respectively, with 13 bases between them. Samples each had at least 5 micrograms of total RNA extracted. The J gene is TRBJ2-7, the V gene TRBV5-1; no reliable D call. The TCR originated in a man in his late teens or twenties in good health. The specimen was blood. The CDR3: CASSVSNGPYEQYF. The CDR3 DNA is TGCGCCAGCAGCGTGTCGAACGGACCCTACGAGCAGTACTTC.